This entry features one T cell receptor (beta chain) sequence. Its antigen is currently unknown. The source of the sample is a study of T cell clones after liver transplantation. The wider study: Tolerant meant at least one year fully off immunosuppression without liver enzymes above twice normal. The study, taken as a whole, reports: Migration into the graft, not deletion, may explain lost graft donor-reactive T cells.

Germline CDR1 LGHNA, CDR2 YSLEER. The CDR3 consists of 15 residues. Trimming took 4 bases from V and 0 from J; bases not matched to a gene: 2. Here immunoSEQ multiplex PCR was the method, and the copy in TCRdb shows in-frame clones only, minus some. The sample has tens of thousands of clones; 80% are singletons. This TCR was recovered from a human patient who received a liver transplant. Some T cells may be graft donor cells. The sequences come from CD4+ T cells from blood, collected 12 months after liver transplant. The chain combines TRBV4-3 with TRBJ2-5; 10 positions match TRBD2. CDR3 amino acids: CASSPGLADQETQYF. In DNA form, the CDR3 reads TGCGCCAGCAGCCCCGGACTAGCGGACCAAGAGACCCAGTACTTC.